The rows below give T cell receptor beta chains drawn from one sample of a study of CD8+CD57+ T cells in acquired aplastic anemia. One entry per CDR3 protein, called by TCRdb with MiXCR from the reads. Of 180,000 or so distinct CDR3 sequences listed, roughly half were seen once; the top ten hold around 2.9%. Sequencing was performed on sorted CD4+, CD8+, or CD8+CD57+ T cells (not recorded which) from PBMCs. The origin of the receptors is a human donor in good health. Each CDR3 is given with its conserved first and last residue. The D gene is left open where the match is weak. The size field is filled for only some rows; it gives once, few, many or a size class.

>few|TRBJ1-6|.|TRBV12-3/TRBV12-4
TGTGCCAGCAGTTTAGCGGGCCCGAGTATTTCACCCCTCCACTTT
CASSLAGPSISPLHF
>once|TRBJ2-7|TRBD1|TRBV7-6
TGTGCCAGCAGCCCCTGGACAGGGGACTACGAGCAGTACTTC
CASSPWTGDYEQYF
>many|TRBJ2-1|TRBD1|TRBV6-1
TGTGCCAGCAGGAACCAAGGGACAGCGAACAATGAGCAGTTCTTC
CASRNQGTANNEQFF
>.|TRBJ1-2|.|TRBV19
TGTGCCAGTAGCGATACAGGGAACTATGGCTACACCTTC
CASSDTGNYGYTF
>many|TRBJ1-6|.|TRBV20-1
TGCAGTGCTGGACGGACAGTTTCCCGGGGTTCACCCCTCCACTTT
CSAGRTVSRGSPLHF
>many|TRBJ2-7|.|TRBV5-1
TGCGCCAGCAGCTTGTCTGGGCACCCCTACGAGCAGTACTTC
CASSLSGHPYEQYF
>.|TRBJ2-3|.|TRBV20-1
TGCAGTGCTAGAGCTAGGGATCGCACAGATACGCAGTATTTT
CSARARDRTDTQYF
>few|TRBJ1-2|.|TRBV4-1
TGCGCCAGCAGCCAAGATGGAACGTTATCATATGGCTACACCTTC
CASSQDGTLSYGYTF
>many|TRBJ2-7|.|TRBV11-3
TGTGCCAGCAGCTCATCAATCGAGCAGTACTTC
CASSSSIEQYF
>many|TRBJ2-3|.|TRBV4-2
TGTGCCAGCAGCCAAGAACCCACAGATACGCAGTATTTT
CASSQEPTDTQYF
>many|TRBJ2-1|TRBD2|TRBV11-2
TGTGCCAGCAGCCCAGCTAGCGGGCCTTTTTCCTACAATGAGCAGTTCTTC
CASSPASGPFSYNEQFF
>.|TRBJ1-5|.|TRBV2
TGTGCCAGCAGTGCCCGATTTAGCAATCAGCCCCAGCATTTT
CASSARFSNQPQHF
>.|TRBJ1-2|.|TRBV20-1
TGCAGTGCTAGAGGGACACAGGGTTACGGCTACACCTTC
CSARGTQGYGYTF
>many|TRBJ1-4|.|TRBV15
TGTGCCACCAGCAGAGATCAGACAGCTTATAATGAAAAACTGTTTTTT
CATSRDQTAYNEKLFF
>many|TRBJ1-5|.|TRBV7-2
TGTGCCAGCAATATGGCAGGGAGTCGTCAGCCCCAGCATTTT
CASNMAGSRQPQHF
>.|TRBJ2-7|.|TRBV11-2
TGTGCCAGCAAACGGGGAGATTCCTACGAGCAGTACTTC
CASKRGDSYEQYF
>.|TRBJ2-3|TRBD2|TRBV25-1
TGTGCCAGCAGTGATCCAAGCGGGAGGGCCCCAGATACGCAGTATTTT
CASSDPSGRAPDTQYF
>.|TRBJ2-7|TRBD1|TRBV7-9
TGTGCCAGCAGCACCGGGACAGGGGAGATCCACGAGCAGTACTTC
CASSTGTGEIHEQYF
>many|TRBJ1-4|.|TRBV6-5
TGTGCCAGCAGTTATTCAGGGAGGGATGAAAAACTGTTTTTT
CASSYSGRDEKLFF
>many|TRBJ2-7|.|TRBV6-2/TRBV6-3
TGTGCCAGCAGTTACCCGGGACGTAGCTCCTACGAGCAGTACTTC
CASSYPGRSSYEQYF
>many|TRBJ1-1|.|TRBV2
TGTGCCAGCAGCTTGGATGCTTCGACTGAAGCTTTCTTT
CASSLDASTEAFF
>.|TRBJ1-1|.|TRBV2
TGTGCCAGCAGTGGTAGGGCGGAAGCTTTCTTT
CASSGRAEAFF
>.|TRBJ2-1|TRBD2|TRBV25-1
TGTGCTAGGTTCGGGGGAGGGGCCTACAATGAGCAGTTCTTC
CARFGGGAYNEQFF
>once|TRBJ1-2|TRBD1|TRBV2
TGTGCCAGCAGTGTTCGGACAGGGGGGAGCTACACCTTC
CASSVRTGGSYTF
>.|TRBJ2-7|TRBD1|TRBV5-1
TGCGCCAGCAGCTTGGGCCCGGGACAGTCCTACGAGCAGTACTTC
CASSLGPGQSYEQYF
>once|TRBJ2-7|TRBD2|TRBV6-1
TGTGCCAGCACCCCGGCAGGGCTAGCGGAGCCCTACGAGCAGTACTTC
CASTPAGLAEPYEQYF
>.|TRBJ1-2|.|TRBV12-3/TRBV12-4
TGTGCCAGCAGTTTAGCTGGACAGCACGGCTACACCTTC
CASSLAGQHGYTF
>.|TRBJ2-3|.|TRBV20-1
TGCAGTGCAATGAGGGAGACAGATACGCAGTATTTT
CSAMRETDTQYF
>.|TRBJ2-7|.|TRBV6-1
TGTGCCAGCACTGAAGATGGCAGTTCCTACGAGCAGTACTTC
CASTEDGSSYEQYF
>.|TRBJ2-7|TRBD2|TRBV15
TGTGCCGCCAGCAGGGTTATGGGAGGGAACGAGCAGTACTTC
CAASRVMGGNEQYF